This passage covers 31 T cell receptor beta chains from one sample sequenced in a study of T cells in tumors after PD-1 blockade. Produced via immunoSEQ multiplex PCR; TCRdb's table is partial and in-frame only. The profile shows roughly 20,000 clones, about 84% of them singletons. This specimen was PBMCs, taken after anti-PD-1 therapy. The origin of the receptors is a human donor with advanced basal cell or squamous cell carcinoma (not recorded which).

The chain couples TRBV5-8 to TRBJ1-5; D gene uncertain. The CDR3 is 15 residues long. The V gene lost 2 bases and the J gene lost 7 bases, with 16 bases spanning the gap. Germline CDR1 SGHTS, CDR2 YDEGEE. The CDR3 bases are TGTGCCAGCAGCTTTAAGGCCGGGTACTTACAGCCCCAGCATTTT. It codes for CASSFKAGYLQPQHF.

The chain has TRBV7-2 and TRBJ2-3; TRBD2 aligns across 10 bases. Germline assignment: CDR1 SGHTA and CDR2 FQGNSA. This CDR3 comprises 17 residues. J lost 1 base, V lost 5 bases, and 9 bases had no gene match. CDR3 loop: CASSLDQAGGGTDTQYF. CDR3 sequence (DNA): TGTGCCAGCAGCCTCGACCAAGCGGGAGGGGGCACAGATACGCAGTATTTT.

This clone counts as medium-sized. The gene calls are TRBV2 and TRBJ2-2; a possible D gene is TRBD2 (6 bases). Germline CDR1 and CDR2: SNHLY and FYNNEI. The length of the CDR3 is 17 residues. V was trimmed by 3 bases and J by 0 bases, leaving 14 bases between them. The CDR3 sequence: CASSDSLSGSNTGELFF. CDR3 coding DNA: TGTGCCAGCAGTGATAGTCTCAGCGGGTCGAACACCGGGGAGCTGTTTTTT.

The chain has TRBV7-7 and TRBJ2-1; 8 positions agree with TRBD2. The V segment lost 0 bases and the J segment 9 bases; nucleotides outside the gene matches: 7. The CDR3 sequence is 15 residues long. The germline gives CDR1 SSHAT, CDR2 FNYEAQ (reference sequence). CDR3 in DNA: TGTGCCAGCAGCTTAGCGGGAGGGCGGGAGGCTGAGCAGTTCTTC. Translation: CASSLAGGREAEQFF. The whole variable domain, filled in from reference TRBV7-7 and TRBJ2-1, reads GAGVSQSPRYKVTKRGQDVTLRCDPISSHATLYWYQQALGQGPEFLTYFNYEAQPDKSGLPSDRFSAERPEGSISTLTIQRTEQRDSAMYRCASSLAGGREAEQFFGPGTRLTVL.

The V gene is TRBV5-5, the J gene TRBJ1-5; D might be TRBD1 (5 bases). The CDR3 loop spans 14 amino acids. CDR1 SGHKS and CDR2 YYEKEE come from the germline V gene (reference sequence). Trimming shortened V by 1 base and J by 4 bases, and 9 bases separated the two germline ends. CDR3 sequence: CASSLRDGNQPQHF. Here the CDR3 DNA reads TGTGCCAGCAGCTTGAGGGACGGGAATCAGCCCCAGCATTTT. Full variable domain (rest looked up from reference TRBV5-5 and TRBJ1-5): DAGVTQSPTHLIKTRGQQVTLRCSPISGHKSVSWYQQVLGQGPQFIFQYYEKEERGRGNFPDRFSARQFPNYSSELNVNALLLGDSALYLCASSLRDGNQPQHFGDGTRLSIL.

There are a few counts of this clone. The chain employs TRBV3-1 (or the pseudogene TRBV3-2) and TRBJ1-6; the match to TRBD1 covers 12 bases. CDR3 length: 16 amino acids. V trimming: 0 bases; J trimming: 9 bases; junction bases outside the gene matches: 3. Germline loops: CDR1 LGHDT, CDR2 YNNKEL (reference sequence). CDR3 region: CASSQDPGQGASPLHF. CDR3 sequence (DNA): TGTGCCAGCAGCCAAGATCCGGGACAGGGGGCTTCACCCCTCCACTTT.

In this sample, this clone turned up once. The chain carries TRBV28 and TRBJ2-3; D may be TRBD1 (6 bases). This CDR3 contains 14 residues. The germline CDR1 and CDR2 sequences are MDHEN and SYDVKM. V was clipped by 2 bases and J by 2 bases, with 8 bases between them. In DNA form, the CDR3 reads TGTGCCAGCAGTTTAAACAGGGCCACAGATACGCAGTATTTT. Its protein product is CASSLNRATDTQYF.

This clone appeared once. The chain recombines TRBV11-3 with TRBJ2-2, with TRBD2 as a possible D gene (6 bases). Germline CDR1 is SGHNT and CDR2 is YENEEA. Trimming left V 7 bases short and J 6 bases short, with 9 bases between. CDR3 length: 12 residues. The CDR3 region is CASTGGAGELFF. The CDR3 DNA follows: TGTGCCAGCACCGGGGGAGCCGGGGAGCTGTTTTTT.

The chain couples TRBV19 to TRBJ1-5; weak D call: TRBD1 (5 bases). The ends were cut back, 4 bases at V and 4 bases at J, with 14 bases in the middle. The CDR3 runs to 15 residues. Germline V gene sequence: CDR1 LNHDA, CDR2 SQIVND (reference sequence). The CDR3 nucleotides read TGTGCCAGTAGTAGAGGGTCGGGGGGGAATCAGCCCCAGCATTTT. As protein: CASSRGSGGNQPQHF.

The J gene is TRBJ2-2, the V gene TRBV9; no definite D call. Trimming removed 5 bases from V and 1 base from J, with 6 bases in between. The CDR3 has 13 residues. CDR1 and CDR2 from the germline V gene are SGDLS and YYNGEE. CDR3 coding DNA: TGTGCCAGCAGGCCCGGGAACACCGGGGAGCTGTTTTTT. Its protein product is CASRPGNTGELFF.

The J gene is TRBJ1-5, the V gene TRBV5-1; D is perhaps TRBD1 (5 bases). V was clipped by 3 bases and J by 3 bases, with 10 bases between them. Germline V gives CDR1 SGHRS, CDR2 YFSETQ. This CDR3 is 14 amino acids long. CDR3 amino acids: CASSSGQLNQPQHF. CDR3 sequence (DNA): TGCGCCAGCAGCTCCGGACAACTCAATCAGCCCCAGCATTTT.

The sample holds a few counts of this clone. V is TRBV19 and J is TRBJ2-1, with D possibly matching TRBD1 (5 bases). This CDR3 spans 17 amino acids. V was clipped by 8 bases and J by 0 bases, with 20 bases between them. CDR1 is LNHDA and CDR2 is SQIVND in the germline V gene (reference sequence). CDR3 sequence (DNA): TGTGCCAGTTCCAGGACACACGAACAAGGCTCCTACAATGAGCAGTTCTTC. It specifies CASSRTHEQGSYNEQFF. The full variable domain, completed using reference TRBV19 and TRBJ2-1, is DGGITQSPKYLFRKEGQNVTLSCEQNLNHDAMYWYRQDPGQGLRLIYYSQIVNDFQKGDIAEGYSVSREKKESFPLTVTSAQKNPTAFYLCASSRTHEQGSYNEQFFGPGTRLTVL.

The V call is TRBV7-8, the J call TRBJ1-2, with D possibly being TRBD1 (6 bases). This CDR3 contains 15 residues. From germline, CDR1 is SGHVS and CDR2 FQNEAQ. The V end lost 1 base, the J end lost 7 bases, and 16 bases lay between the germline ends. CDR3 bases: TGTGCCAGCAGCTTAGTTGGCAGGGGTGAATCTGGCTACACCTTC. It translates to CASSLVGRGESGYTF. Combining the CDR3 with reference TRBV7-8 and TRBJ1-2 gives the whole variable domain GAGVSQSPRYKVAKRGQDVALRCDPISGHVSLFWYQQALGQGPEFLTYFQNEAQLDKSGLPSDRFFAERPEGSVSTLKIQRTQQEDSAVYLCASSLVGRGESGYTFGSGTRLTVV.

The chain has TRBV4-2 and TRBJ1-2; TRBD1 aligns across 8 bases. The CDR3 has 14 residues. V lost 0 bases, J lost 6 bases, and 3 bases stayed unmatched. Germline CDR1 and CDR2: LGHNA and YNFKEQ. CDR3 DNA: TGTGCCAGCAGCCAAGACCGGACAGGGAATGGCTACACCTTC. It yields the protein CASSQDRTGNGYTF.

The J gene is TRBJ2-6, the V gene TRBV9; D gene uncertain. Germline V gene data show CDR1 as SGDLS and CDR2 as YYNGEE. Trimming took off 2 bases at V and 4 bases at J, with 4 bases between the two ends. The CDR3 is made up of 13 amino acids. The DNA of the CDR3 is TGTGCCAGCAGCGTTTTGGGGGCCAACGTCCTGACTTTC. This encodes CASSVLGANVLTF.

This clone appeared a few times. The V and J genes are TRBV2 and TRBJ2-1; 8 bases match TRBD2. From germline, CDR1 is SNHLY and CDR2 FYNNEI. The CDR3 covers 14 residues. The V segment lost 8 bases and the J segment 3 bases; nucleotides outside the gene matches: 6. CDR3 in DNA: TGTGCCAGCGTTGTAGCGGGGTACTACAATGAGCAGTTCTTC. It translates to CASVVAGYYNEQFF.

Points on this clone: Other DNA variants within this sample encode the same CDR3. V and J are TRBV2 and TRBJ2-3, with D hard to call. V was shortened by 4 bases and J by 2 bases, with 4 bases between the two germline ends. Looked up from germline, CDR1 is SNHLY and CDR2 is FYNNEI. The CDR3 is 12 residues long. In nucleotides, the CDR3 is TGTGCCAGCAGTGTCTCCACAGATACGCAGTATTTT. Its protein product is CASSVSTDTQYF.

The gene calls are TRBV21-1 and TRBJ2-7; whether TRBD1, the table's D call, matches the DNA was not checked. TRBV21-1 is flagged as a pseudogene. The CDR3 runs 17 residues. The CDR3 sequence is CASSKGGLGASYYEQYF. The CDR3, as DNA: TGTGCCAGCAGCAAAGGGGGTTTGGGGGCCTCGTATTACGAGCAGTACTTC.

V gene TRBV9 combines with J gene TRBJ1-4; D not certain. Per germline, CDR1 SGDLS and CDR2 YYNGEE. The CDR3 is made up of 16 amino acids. Trimming stripped 0 bases from V and 3 bases from J, with 12 bases between. The CDR3 loop is CASSVGVGNANEKLFF. The CDR3 region has the DNA TGTGCCAGCAGCGTAGGGGTGGGGAATGCTAATGAAAAACTGTTTTTT.

This chain links TRBV18 with TRBJ2-2; D is undetermined. Germline V gene sequence: CDR1 KGHSH, CDR2 LQKENI. The V end lost 4 bases, the J end lost 6 bases, and 6 bases lay between the germline ends. CDR3 length: 12 residues. The CDR3 spells CASSLLAGELFF. In nucleotides, the CDR3 is TGTGCCAGCTCACTTTTAGCCGGGGAGCTGTTTTTT.

The V gene is TRBV5-5, the J gene TRBJ2-7; 12 bases map to TRBD2. The germline CDR1 and CDR2 sequences are SGHKS and YYEKEE (reference sequence). Trimming took 0 bases from V and 4 from J; bases not matched to a gene: 2. This CDR3 spans 15 amino acids. CDR3 protein: CASSLALAGGYEQYF. The CDR3 nucleotides are TGTGCCAGCAGCTTGGCTCTAGCGGGGGGGTACGAGCAGTACTTC.

This sequence joins TRBV7-6 and TRBJ2-2; 7 nucleotides align to TRBD1. V was pared by 4 bases and J by 0 bases, with 5 bases of the junction left unmatched. This CDR3 is 16 amino acids long. Germline V CDR1 and CDR2: SGHVS, FNYEAQ. For the CDR3, the DNA is TGTGCCAGCAGCTCAGGGGGACAGTCGAACACCGGGGAGCTGTTTTTT. Translated, it gives CASSSGGQSNTGELFF.

J is TRBJ1-1 and V is TRBV15, with D possibly being TRBD1 (6 bases). The V and J ends lost 7 bases and 2 bases respectively, with 14 bases between them. CDR3 length equals 14 residues. Germline lookup yields CDR1 LNHNV and CDR2 YYDKDF (reference sequence). The DNA for the CDR3 is TGTGCCACCACCCGGGGGGCAGGCAACACTGAAGCTTTCTTT. It yields the protein CATTRGAGNTEAFF.

The chain joins TRBV6-4 to TRBJ2-1, with 12 positions matching TRBD2. Germline lookup yields CDR1 MRHNA and CDR2 SNTAGT. The CDR3 sequence is 15 residues long. With 2 bases clipped from V and 7 bases from J, the junction kept 3 bases outside the gene matches. CDR3 sequence (DNA): TGTGCCAGCAGTGACACCACTAGCGGGGGGAATGAGCAGTTCTTC. Translating it yields CASSDTTSGGNEQFF.

This chain connects TRBV7-9 to TRBJ1-1, with TRBD1 matching over 7 bases. The CDR3 runs to 14 residues. J gave up 1 base and V 5 bases, and 4 bases lay outside the gene matches. The germline CDR1 and CDR2 sequences are SEHNR and FQNEAQ (reference sequence). The DNA of the CDR3 is TGTGCCAGCAGCATAGGACAGGCGAACACTGAAGCTTTCTTT. Protein: CASSIGQANTEAFF.

The gene calls are TRBV6-5 and TRBJ1-1, with D tentatively TRBD1 (5 bases). Germline V gene sequence: CDR1 MNHEY, CDR2 SVGAGI. The CDR3 spans 12 residues. Trimming left V 10 bases short and J 4 bases short, with 13 bases between. The CDR3 DNA reads TGTGCCACCCGCCGGGGCGGCACTGAAGCTTTCTTT. It specifies CATRRGGTEAFF.

Only one count was recorded for this clone. This chain joins TRBV27 and TRBJ2-3; the D gene is possibly TRBD1 (6 bases). V gave up 6 bases and J gave up 4 bases, with 11 bases separating them. This CDR3 has 13 amino acids. CDR1 is MNHEY, CDR2 SMNVEV, per germline (reference sequence). CDR3 DNA sequence: TGTGCCAGCAGCCGGACAGTCCCAGATACGCAGTATTTT. Translating it yields CASSRTVPDTQYF.

This clone has just one count. The V call is TRBV18, the J call TRBJ1-4; unclear D gene. Trimming removed 4 bases from V and 8 bases from J, with 11 bases in between. Germline CDR1 reads KGHSH; CDR2 reads LQKENI. The length of the CDR3 is 13 residues. The DNA of the CDR3 is TGTGCCAGCTCACGGGAGGGAGCGGAAAAACTGTTTTTT. This codes for CASSREGAEKLFF. Combining the CDR3 with reference TRBV18 and TRBJ1-4 gives the whole variable domain NAGVMQNPRHLVRRRGQEARLRCSPMKGHSHVYWYRQLPEEGLKFMVYLQKENIIDESGMPKERFSAEFPKEGPSILRIQQVVRGDSAAYFCASSREGAEKLFFGSGTQLSVL.

The V and J genes are TRBV9 and TRBJ2-4; D is possibly TRBD2 (6 bases). The CDR3 sequence is 16 residues long. Per germline, CDR1 SGDLS and CDR2 YYNGEE. The ends were cut back, 2 bases at V and 1 base at J, with 13 bases in the middle. The CDR3 sequence is CASSVSPGVAKNIQYF. The CDR3 nucleotides are TGTGCCAGCAGCGTGTCCCCGGGGGTTGCCAAAAACATTCAGTACTTC.

The J gene is TRBJ2-7, the V gene TRBV5-8; the match to TRBD1 covers 8 bases. This CDR3 region has 14 residues. Germline lookup yields CDR1 SGHTS and CDR2 YDEGEE. The ends lost 4 bases at V and 2 bases at J; junction bases unmatched: 5. The CDR3 loop reads CASSPRTGTYEQYF. CDR3 sequence (DNA): TGTGCCAGCAGCCCCCGGACAGGGACCTACGAGCAGTACTTC.

The rearrangement links TRBV2 to TRBJ1-4, with a possible D match to TRBD1 (6 bases). Looked up from germline, CDR1 is SNHLY and CDR2 is FYNNEI. This CDR3 is built from 14 residues. V was pared by 3 bases and J by 8 bases, with 13 bases between. The DNA of the CDR3 is TGTGCCAGCAGTGACGCGGGGGCCGGCGAAAAACTGTTTTTT. This sequence encodes CASSDAGAGEKLFF.